One and the same sample provided the 8 T cell receptor beta chains below, sequenced in a study of T-cell reconstitution after alpha-beta-depleted transplantation in children. Preparing the TCRbeta library involved the use of unique molecular identifiers. Via MiXCR, TCRdb re-called the PCR reads, giving one row per CDR3 protein. The sample includes about 980,000 distinct CDR3 sequences, around 30% of them seen just once. Sample: PBMCs, mostly from graft donor cells, taken 360 days after TCRalphabeta/CD19-depleted stem cell transplant. The source is a boy under three years old who had a stem cell transplant for SCID, so the T cells may come from the graft donor.

This chain uses TRBV6-1 with TRBJ1-4; perhaps TRBD1 as D (5 bases). The germline V and J ends were trimmed by 6 bases and 2 bases, with 16 bases remaining between them. This CDR3 region has 16 residues. Germline CDR1 reads MNHNS; CDR2 reads SASEGT. The CDR3 reads CASSQVGTFTNEKLFF. CDR3 coding DNA: TGTGCCAGCAGCCAAGTTGGGACTTTCACTAATGAAAAACTGTTTTTT.

The rearrangement joins TRBV12-3 or TRBV12-4 to TRBJ2-1; D gene unclear. The CDR3 has 12 amino acids. V was trimmed by 3 bases and J by 7 bases, leaving 7 bases between them. CDR3 bases: TGTGCCAGCAGTTTGAGCAGGAATGAGCAGTTCTTC. This gives the protein CASSLSRNEQFF.

This clonotype was detected only a few times. This rearrangement joins TRBV29-1 to TRBJ2-7; D gene ambiguous. The V gene lost 4 bases and the J gene lost 7 bases, with 11 bases spanning the gap. This CDR3 contains 11 residues. CDR1 SQVTM and CDR2 ANQGSEA come from the germline V gene. Written as DNA, the CDR3 is TGCAGCGTTGGAACGTCTGTGGAGCAGTACTTC. As protein: CSVGTSVEQYF.

The chain couples TRBV28 to TRBJ2-7; tentative D call: TRBD1 (6 bases). V was clipped by 2 bases and J by 0 bases, with 32 bases between them. This CDR3 contains 22 residues. CDR1 and CDR2 (germline): MDHEN, SYDVKM. The CDR3 loop reads CASSLRSPDLGRGYLSSYEQYF. The DNA for the CDR3 is TGTGCCAGCAGTTTACGATCCCCCGACTTAGGAAGGGGGTATCTCAGCTCCTACGAGCAGTACTTC.

This clonotype turned up a few times. One end of the junction varies from germline; a read error may be responsible. V and J are TRBV19 and TRBJ1-1; 7 bases match TRBD1. The CDR3 contains 12 residues. The germline CDR1 and CDR2 sequences are LNHDA and SQIVND (reference sequence). The CDR3 region is CASSIARGSRLF. The CDR3 DNA follows: TGTGCCAGTAGTATAGCCAGGGGGTCGAGGCTTTTT.

There are a few counts of this clonotype. The rearrangement links TRBV12-3 or TRBV12-4 to TRBJ2-3, with TRBD2 matching over 8 bases. The V and J ends lost 7 bases and 6 bases, in that order; junction bases with no gene match: 12. The CDR3 totals 15 residues. CDR3 amino acids: CASTDQLTSADTQYF. CDR3 nucleotide sequence: TGTGCCAGCACCGACCAGCTGACTAGCGCTGATACGCAGTATTTT.

Only a few counts were recorded for this clonotype. DNA for the CDR3: TGTGCCAGTAGTACGGTGGAGACCCAGTACTTC. As protein: CASSTVETQYF. This rearrangement joins TRBV6-2 or TRBV6-3 to TRBJ2-5; no firm D call. Germline values: CDR1 MNHEY, CDR2 SVGEGT. CDR3 length equals 11 residues. V lost 9 bases to trimming and J lost 5 bases, with 10 bases between them.

The chain recombines TRBV20-1 with TRBJ2-1; 8 bases line up with TRBD2. After removal of 0 bases from V and 16 bases from J, the junction contained 23 bases not matched to a gene. Germline CDR1 DFQATT, CDR2 SNEGSKA (reference sequence). The CDR3 has 17 residues. CDR3 amino acids: CSARDPSGGHSYNESFF. For the CDR3, the DNA is TGCAGTGCTAGAGATCCGAGCGGGGGCCACTCCTACAATGAGTCATTCTTC.